The clone carrying this T cell receptor beta chain has at least ten counts. No antigen is known for it. Production of TCR cDNA was by 5'RACE template switching, which also added a universal primer site and UMIs. MiXCR, applied by TCRdb to the 5' RACE reads, yields one record per CDR3 protein. Here the sample spans about 310,000 distinct CDR3 sequences, around 3.9% being singletons. This specimen comes from a study of T cells after yellow fever vaccination. Looking at the study overall: Researchers used SMART-Seq v4 Ultra Low Input to prepare fractions that had low cell numbers. Study findings and constraints: Contaminants from the bulk population, in the form of abundant clonotypes, could be found in FACS-sorted repertoires.

The source material was PBMCs, sampled on the day of the yellow fever booster vaccination. The sequence derives from a man in his late teens or twenties who received the YFV17D yellow fever vaccine.

The CDR3 coding sequence is TGCGCCAGCAGCCAACTGTGGGGGGTGCCCACAGATACGCAGTATTTT. Encoded protein: CASSQLWGVPTDTQYF. The gene calls are TRBV4-3 and TRBJ2-3, with D tentatively TRBD2 (6 bases). Between the trimmed V and J ends, which lost 2 bases and 2 bases, there was a span of 14 bases. Looked up from germline, CDR1 is LGHNA and CDR2 is YSLEER. This CDR3 is built from 16 residues.